This T cell receptor (beta chain) was retrieved from a study of regulatory T cells in long-lasting Graves disease. The time point was: newly diagnosed GD, antithyroid drugs for less than 3 months. Isolated PBMC RNA provided the starting material for the TCR library. Unmatched junction bases numbered 3, after V lost 6 bases and J lost 9 bases. This CDR3 has 12 amino acids. CDR1 MNHNS and CDR2 SASEGT come from the germline V gene. For TCR beta, libraries came from iRepertoire HTBI primers and Arm-PCR of CDR3 regions. TCRdb reprocessed the multiplex PCR reads with MiXCR, giving one entry per CDR3 protein. The sample contains hundreds of thousands of distinct CDR3 sequences, 15% to 20% of which appear only once. The study's findings and limits: There were preferences for TRBV28, TRBJ1-2 and TRBJ2-5 in persistent disease.

Remarks on this clonotype: As yet, its antigen is unknown.

These same data were also listed under a study on T cells in Graves' hyperthyroidism and ophthalmopathy.

The specimen comprised peripheral blood mononuclear cells (PBMCs), sampled at new diagnosis, from a patient treated with antithyroid drugs. This sequence originates from a young man with Graves disease. The chain carries TRBV6-1 and TRBJ2-5; the match to TRBD1 covers 11 bases. The CDR3 spells CASRGQGGAQYF. The DNA for the CDR3 is TGTGCCAGCAGGGGACAGGGGGGCGCCCAGTACTTC.